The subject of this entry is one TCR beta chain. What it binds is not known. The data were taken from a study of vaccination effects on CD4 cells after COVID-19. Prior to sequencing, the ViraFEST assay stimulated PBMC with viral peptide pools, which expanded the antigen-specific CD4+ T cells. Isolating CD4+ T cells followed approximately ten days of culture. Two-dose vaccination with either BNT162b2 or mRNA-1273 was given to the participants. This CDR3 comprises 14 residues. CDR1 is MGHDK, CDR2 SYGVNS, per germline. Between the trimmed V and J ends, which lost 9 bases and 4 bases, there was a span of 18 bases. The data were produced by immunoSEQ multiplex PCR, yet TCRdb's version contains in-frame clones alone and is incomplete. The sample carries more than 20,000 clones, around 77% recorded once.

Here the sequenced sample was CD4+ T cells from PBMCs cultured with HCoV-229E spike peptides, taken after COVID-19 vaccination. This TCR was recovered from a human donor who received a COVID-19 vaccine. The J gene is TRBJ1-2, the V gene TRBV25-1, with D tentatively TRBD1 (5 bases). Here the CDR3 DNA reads TGTGCCAGTTCCCTCCAGGGCGGGGGCTATGGCTACACCTTC. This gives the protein CASSLQGGGYGYTF.